These 6 T cell receptor beta chains came from one sample sequenced in a study of blood T cell repertoires in COVID-19. Here immunoSEQ multiplex PCR was the method, and the copy in TCRdb shows in-frame clones only, minus some. The sample lists more than 450,000 clones, roughly nine tenths occurring once. What was sequenced was PBMCs or T cells enriched from blood (not recorded which). These TCRs come from a woman aged 18-29 years who had recovered from COVID-19.

The chain links TRBV25-1 to TRBJ2-3; 9 nucleotides match TRBD2. This CDR3 spans 16 amino acids. V was clipped by 2 bases and J by 4 bases; unmatched bases: 7. Germline V gene lookup returns CDR1 MGHDK and CDR2 SYGVNS. The CDR3 nucleotides read TGTGCCAGCAGTGAAGGTGCGGGGGGGAGGTCAGATACGCAGTATTTT. This codes for CASSEGAGGRSDTQYF.

The rearrangement uses TRBV5-1 and TRBJ2-5; D perhaps matches TRBD2 (6 bases). V was cut by 2 bases and J by 5 bases, with 16 bases left in between. The germline V gene encodes CDR1 SGHRS and CDR2 YFSETQ. CDR3 size: 15 residues. The CDR3 DNA sequence: TGCGCCAGCAGCTTATTCGCGGGGTTGAGCGAGACCCAGTACTTC. Translating it yields CASSLFAGLSETQYF.

This sequence joins TRBV7-2 and TRBJ1-6, with no clear D. Trimming pared 2 bases from V and 10 bases from J, leaving 6 bases between. The CDR3 length is 12 residues. In germline, CDR1 is SGHTA, CDR2 FQGNSA. The CDR3 bases are TGTGCCAGCAGCTTAACACTATCACCCCTCCACTTT. Translating it yields CASSLTLSPLHF.

Only one count was recorded for this clone. V and J are TRBV6-5 and TRBJ2-7, with a weak D call TRBD2 (6 bases). Trimming took off 4 bases at V and 3 bases at J, with 13 bases between the two ends. Germline loops: CDR1 MNHEY, CDR2 SVGAGI. This CDR3 contains 14 residues. The CDR3 nucleotides read TGTGCCAGCAGTTTTACCCCGGAGGGCTACGAGCAGTACTTC. Its translation is CASSFTPEGYEQYF.

The chain links TRBV27 to TRBJ2-1, with TRBD2 as a possible D gene (6 bases). Deletions cut 8 bases from V and 8 bases from J, with 19 bases between. Germline assignment: CDR1 MNHEY and CDR2 SMNVEV (reference sequence). The CDR3 is made up of 14 amino acids. The CDR3 DNA reads TGTGCCAGCCGATACCTGACTAGGTCAGATGAGCAGTTCTTC. Its translation: CASRYLTRSDEQFF.

This rearrangement joins TRBV28 to TRBJ1-5; TRBD1 might be the D (6 bases). Trimming shortened V by 7 bases and J by 1 base, and 23 bases separated the two germline ends. Germline values: CDR1 MDHEN, CDR2 SYDVKM. CDR3 length: 18 residues. The CDR3 loop reads CASNTRRGGSSSNQPQHF. The CDR3 nucleotides read TGTGCCAGCAATACCCGGAGGGGGGGGAGTTCCAGCAATCAGCCCCAGCATTTT.